The sequence of this T cell receptor beta chain was determined in a study of T cell responses to AZD1222 COVID-19 vaccine (dated by TCRdb to about 2021). Background for the entire study: AZD1222 recipients with second doses at about 4 weeks or about 12 weeks were pooled, because spike-specific TCR depth and breadth did not differ between schedules. Trial participants were enrolled by age into subgroups of 18-55, 56-69 and 70-plus years, and around 140, 26 and 57 TCR-sequenced participants, respectively, were included in these subgroups. TCR sequencing was performed for about 250 trial participants, of whom around 200 were given two doses of AZD1222 and approximately 25 were given two doses of MenACWY control vaccine. Here is what the overall study found, with its caveats: Spike-specific TCR breadth and depth rose significantly after two AZD1222 doses compared with day 0 and with MenACWY recipients. CD4 TCRs associated with the vaccine covered the entire spike protein, and the dominant responses were in regions 160-218 and 743-854. Reportedly, close to half of the unique spike-specific TCRs recognized epitopes lying outside the regions that are mutated in the B.1.351 and B.1.1.7 variants. No day 14 peak-response samples were available, so repertoires were characterized only after the peak T cell response. Conclusions about previously exposed vaccinees are limited because only six or seven AZD1222 recipients were SARS-CoV-2 seropositive at baseline. Most participants were white British and females outnumbered males, and the authors suggested that clonal diversity may have been underestimated. The 56-69-year group was small, and its depth increase did not reach significance, likely because of low power.

The CDR3 regions of human TCRbeta chains were analyzed by immunosequencing. Processing in the source paper ran as follows. Repertoire TCRs were checked for matches against a reference library of SARS-CoV-2-specific TCRs that had been generated using the MIRA antigen-specificity platform. Breadth was defined as the fraction of unique TCRs that were SARS-CoV-2-associated. Depth was defined as the fraction of total T cells that were SARS-CoV-2-associated. Using the MIRA data, each spike-specific TCR was assigned both to the spike region to which the TCR was reactive and to a CD4 or CD8 class. Log10-transformed breadth and depth values were compared by one-way ANOVA with Sidak's multiple comparisons tests. Entries here come from immuneACCESS through TCRdb and include only in-frame sequences with V and J called. Some clones fail to appear in such tables; in the studies checked, an unresolved V gene covers under half of the shortfall, and the cause of the remainder is unknown. V, J and clone size derive from that table, while D and trimming were established from the DNA sequence. For this sample the table gives tens of thousands of clones, of which 75% to 90% were detected only once. The ten largest clonotypes hold 31% of the sample.

The time point label of this sample denotes: baseline before first vaccination. Samples from vaccinated people were obtained from the UK trials COV001 and COV002, which included a single-blind randomized controlled phase 2/3 trial of AZD1222 (ChAdOx1 nCoV-19) in healthy adults. Trial participant PBMC samples were collected at day 0 and day 28 after the second dose for TCRbeta chain sequencing. As to this clone: Its antigen is unknown. Base quality data are lacking; no much larger clone is found one base away.

This clonotype was obtained from an adult in good health. Here the sequenced sample was peripheral blood, taken on day 0 of AZD1222 vaccination.

The CDR3 is CASRVTDAPYGYTF. The nucleotide sequence is given as TGTGCCAGCAGAGTAACGGATGCTCCGTATGGCTACACCTTC. The rearranged segments are TRBV2 and TRBJ1-2, with the D segment identity uncertain. The germline V gene gives CDR1 as SNHLY and CDR2 as FYNNEI. The junction shows trimming of 6 bases on V and 5 bases on J, plus 16 bases between the germline ends. The CDR3 sequence holds 14 residues, the cysteine and phenylalanine included. Here the CDR3 DNA is all that survives: 42 bases in frame from base 1.